The rows below give T cell receptor beta chains drawn from one sample of a study of beta chain features in type 1 diabetes. Method: immunoSEQ multiplex PCR; TCRdb's copy keeps in-frame clones and lacks some. The sample holds approximately 140,000 clones; approximately 52% are singletons and the top ten take under 0.45%. Sequencing was carried out using Tregs from blood. The receptors stem from a man in his late teens or twenties in good health. Each CDR3 is given with its conserved first and last residue. A D gene is named only where the DNA matches it firmly. Size values are once, few and many counts, or a class for expanded clones, and some rows have none.

-	TRBV7-9	TRBD2	TRBJ2-3	TGTGCCAGCAGCTTAGGACTAGCGGAGGTGGGGGATACGCAGTATTTT	CASSLGLAEVGDTQYF
once	TRBV6-5	-	TRBJ2-7	TGTGCCAGCAGTGAACTAGGGACTCCGTACGAGCAGTACTTC	CASSELGTPYEQYF
few	TRBV2	TRBD1	TRBJ1-4	TGTGCCAGCAGTCGACAGGGTTGGGCTAATGAAAAACTGTTTTTT	CASSRQGWANEKLFF
few	TRBV5-1	-	TRBJ2-1	TGCGCCAGCAGCTTGGCAGACACCTCCTACAATGAGCAGTTCTTC	CASSLADTSYNEQFF
few	TRBV7-2	TRBD2	TRBJ2-7	TGTGCCAGCAGCTTAGGACCGGGGGGGCCCAACGAGCAGTACTTC	CASSLGPGGPNEQYF
-	TRBV28	-	TRBJ1-1	TGTGCCAGCAGTTTAACAGGAAGGGGTGAAGCTTTCTTT	CASSLTGRGEAFF
-	TRBV19	TRBD1	TRBJ1-4	TGTGCCAGTATCGGCAGGGGGAATGAAAAACTGTTTTTT	CASIGRGNEKLFF
once	TRBV7-9	TRBD1	TRBJ1-1	TGTGCCAGCAGCAAGTACCGGGACAGGGGCAACACTGAAGCTTTCTTT	CASSKYRDRGNTEAFF
-	TRBV27	TRBD2	TRBJ2-2	TGTGCCAGCAGCCGTAGCGGGAGAAGGGCCGGGGAGCTGTTTTTT	CASSRSGRRAGELFF
-	TRBV5-6	-	TRBJ1-2	TGTGCCAGCAGGGGAGGACGGAATAACTATGGCTACACCTTC	CASRGGRNNYGYTF
-	TRBV19	-	TRBJ1-5	TGTGCCAGTAGTATAGGGTACAGTAGCAATCAGCCCCAGCATTTT	CASSIGYSSNQPQHF
once	TRBV29-1	-	TRBJ1-1	TGCAGCGTTAGGGGCATCACTGAAGCTTTCTTT	CSVRGITEAFF
-	TRBV7-9	TRBD1	TRBJ2-7	TGTGCCAGCAGCTTGCTCGGGACAGGAGAGTACGAGCAGTACTTC	CASSLLGTGEYEQYF
once	TRBV10-2	-	TRBJ1-4	TGCGCCAGCAGTGAGCGGTTTCCGCTAGCAACTAATGAAAAACTGTTTTTT	CASSERFPLATNEKLFF
-	TRBV4-3	TRBD1	TRBJ2-4	TGCGCCAGCAGCCAAAGACAGGGTACGACCAAAAACATTCAGTACTTC	CASSQRQGTTKNIQYF
-	TRBV19	-	TRBJ1-2	TGTGCCAGTAGTATTGAGACAAATGGCTACACCTTC	CASSIETNGYTF
-	TRBV6-6	TRBD2	TRBJ2-7	TGTGCCAGCAGTCGACTAGCGGGAGTCCCCTCCTACGAGCAGTACTTC	CASSRLAGVPSYEQYF
-	TRBV4-3	-	TRBJ1-2	TGCGCCAGCAGCCAAGTTCTTGGGAGAGCGTCCTATGGCTACACCTTC	CASSQVLGRASYGYTF
-	TRBV10-2	TRBD1	TRBJ2-7	TGCGCCAGCAGATCCGCCGGGACAGGTCCCTACGAGCAGTACTTC	CASRSAGTGPYEQYF
-	TRBV7-2	-	TRBJ1-2	TGTGCCAGCAGCCCAGACGGCGGGTGGATTGCCGGCTACACCTTC	CASSPDGGWIAGYTF
-	TRBV2	-	TRBJ2-1	TGTGCCAGCAGTGGAGGATCCGATGAGCAGTTCTTC	CASSGGSDEQFF
few	TRBV7-2	TRBD2	TRBJ2-3	TGTGCCAGCAGCCCGCACGGCGGGAGTTTCGATACGCAGTATTTT	CASSPHGGSFDTQYF
-	TRBV29-1	-	TRBJ1-4	TGCAGCGTTGAACTACAGGGAAGGGGTGAAAAACTGTTTTTT	CSVELQGRGEKLFF
few	TRBV7-2	-	TRBJ1-2	TGTGCCAGCAGCTTAGGGCTAGGACAGTCCTATGGCTACACCTTC	CASSLGLGQSYGYTF
-	TRBV7-2	TRBD1	TRBJ2-1	TGTGCCAGCAGCCGCGGACAGGGAGCCTACAATGAGCAGTTCTTC	CASSRGQGAYNEQFF
-	TRBV6-6	-	TRBJ2-3	TGTGCCAGCAGTTCACAGGGTGCGACAGATACGCAGTATTTT	CASSSQGATDTQYF
few	TRBV6-5	-	TRBJ2-2	TGTGCCAGCAGCCGGAACACCGGGGAGCTGTTTTTT	CASSRNTGELFF
few	TRBV5-1	-	TRBJ2-3	TGCGCCAGCAGCCCCACTAGCACAGATACGCAGTATTTT	CASSPTSTDTQYF
-	TRBV28	TRBD1	TRBJ1-5	TGTGCCAGCAGTTCGACAGGGGGAGGGTGGCAGCCCCAGCATTTT	CASSSTGGGWQPQHF
few	TRBV7-2	-	TRBJ1-2	TGTGCCAGCAGCTTAGGAATTAGTGGCTACACCTTC	CASSLGISGYTF
-	TRBV29-1	-	TRBJ2-1	TGCAGCGTTGCCGGGATTATAATCCACGACTCGTACAATGAGCAGTTCTTC	CSVAGIIIHDSYNEQFF